This T cell receptor beta chain emerged from a study of shared clonotypes between healthy human individuals. In the study's own analysis: With immunoSEQ giving junction-only sequences and no quality scores, filtering differed. The protocol was immunoSEQ multiplex PCR, while the TCRdb copy is restricted to in-frame clones and leaves out a portion. That table gives V, J and clone size, and the DNA gave D and trimming. The sample lists roughly 510,000 clones; 75% to 80% were seen once. The CDR3 runs 12 residues. CDR1 is ENHRY, CDR2 SYGVKD, per germline. Study results and limitations: Few donors restricted represented genetic and exposure-history diversity.

Turning to this clone: Antigen: not known.

Only Caucasian adults living in Nashville, Tennessee made up the donor group. The chain has TRBV10-3 and TRBJ2-5; TRBD1 matches 9 bases. The J call is in doubt because the DNA end fits TRBJ2-7 better. Sequenced material: PBMCs. The clonotype originates from a woman between 40 and 50 years old in good health. Some clones in this sample may be carry-over from other donors' samples. CDR3 in DNA: TGTGCCATACGACAGGGGGAGGACGAGCAGTACTTC. Translated: CAIRQGEDEQYF.